The 19 T cell receptor beta chains given below trace back to one sample, sequenced in a study of blood T cell repertoires in COVID-19. Sequencing was performed with immunoSEQ multiplex PCR; in TCRdb, only in-frame clones are kept and a portion is missing. The sample includes just over 25,000 clones, 90% seen only once; the top ten take 6.5% to 8%. Sequenced sample: peripheral blood. The receptors shown here come from a human donor in a cohort sampled during active COVID-19.

V is TRBV7-9 and J is TRBJ2-3; D gene ambiguous. The CDR3 has 17 residues. The germline V and J ends were trimmed by 3 bases and 0 bases, with 16 bases remaining between them. CDR1 and CDR2 from the germline V gene are SEHNR and FQNEAQ (reference sequence). The CDR3 reads CASSFDLRASSTDTQYF. The CDR3 DNA is TGTGCCAGCAGCTTCGATCTCCGCGCTTCTAGCACAGATACGCAGTATTTT.

This CDR3 is CASSLASGGFQETQYF. In DNA form, the CDR3 reads TGCGCCAGCAGCTTGGCTAGCGGGGGTTTCCAAGAGACCCAGTACTTC. This sequence joins TRBV5-1 and TRBJ2-5; TRBD2 aligns across 10 bases. The CDR3 consists of 16 residues. The V segment lost 0 bases and the J segment 1 base; nucleotides outside the gene matches: 3. Germline CDR1 reads SGHRS; CDR2 reads YFSETQ.

This CDR3 reads CASSTQGLSNQPQHF. CDR3 nucleotide sequence: TGTGCCAGTAGTACACAGGGCCTTAGCAATCAGCCCCAGCATTTT. The rearrangement uses TRBV19 and TRBJ1-5; D perhaps matches TRBD1 (6 bases). This CDR3 is built from 15 residues. The germline CDR1 and CDR2 sequences are LNHDA and SQIVND (reference sequence). The germline V and J ends were trimmed by 4 bases and 0 bases, with 10 bases remaining between them.

The CDR3 reads CASSFRENTEAFF. The CDR3 nucleotides are TGTGCCAGCAGTTTTCGGGAGAACACTGAAGCTTTCTTT. The rearrangement uses TRBV12-3 or TRBV12-4 and TRBJ1-1, with D hard to call. Between the trimmed V and J ends, which lost 3 bases and 1 base, there was a span of 6 bases. The CDR3 loop spans 13 amino acids.

The chain couples TRBV28 to TRBJ2-1; weak D call: TRBD2 (6 bases). The CDR3 runs to 15 residues. The germline gives CDR1 MDHEN, CDR2 SYDVKM. V lost 3 bases and J lost 4, with 13 bases in between. CDR3 protein: CASSFGGAWYNEQFF. The CDR3 bases are TGTGCCAGCAGTTTCGGGGGTGCGTGGTACAATGAGCAGTTCTTC.

The genes are TRBV24-1 and TRBJ2-3; no clear D gene. With 6 bases removed from V and 0 bases from J, the gap between germline ends came to 9 bases. CDR1 and CDR2 (germline): KGHDR, SFDVKD. There are 14 residues in the CDR3. CDR3 residues: CATSPRSSTDTQYF. The CDR3 region has the DNA TGTGCCACCAGTCCGAGGTCTAGCACAGATACGCAGTATTTT.

With regard to this clone: Sequence at one end of the junction differs from germline and may be a read error. The chain couples TRBV19 to TRBJ1-1; the D gene is possibly TRBD1 (5 bases). This CDR3 comprises 14 residues. The germline gives CDR1 LNHDA, CDR2 SQIVND (reference sequence). CDR3 protein: CASSHLRGNTKAFF. As DNA, the CDR3 is TGTGCCAGTAGCCACCTGCGGGGGAACACTAAAGCTTTCTTT.

The rearrangement links TRBV19 to TRBJ2-5, with D perhaps TRBD1 (6 bases). Trimming shortened V by 5 bases and J by 0 bases, and 13 bases separated the two germline ends. Looked up from germline, CDR1 is LNHDA and CDR2 is SQIVND (reference sequence). CDR3 size: 15 residues. CDR3 amino acids: CASSPWTVNQETQYF. The CDR3 region has the DNA TGTGCCAGTAGTCCGTGGACAGTCAACCAAGAGACCCAGTACTTC.

V usage is TRBV7-2 and J usage is TRBJ2-3; D remains ambiguous. The CDR3 length is 16 residues. V lost 1 base and J lost 0, with 11 bases in between. CDR1 is SGHTA and CDR2 is FQGNSA in the germline V gene. The DNA of the CDR3 is TGTGCCAGCAGCTTAGGCTTAGCCTCTAGCACAGATACGCAGTATTTT. This gives the protein CASSLGLASSTDTQYF.

DNA of the CDR3: TGTGCCAGCAGCCACAGGGGAATAGGGGGCTACACCTTC. Translated: CASSHRGIGGYTF. The J gene is TRBJ1-2, the V gene TRBV3-1 (or the pseudogene TRBV3-2); the D gene is possibly TRBD1 (6 bases). The ends were cut back, 3 bases at V and 8 bases at J, with 13 bases in the middle. Germline-derived CDR1 and CDR2 are LGHDT and YNNKEL (reference sequence). This CDR3 region has 13 residues.

The chain carries TRBV5-8 and TRBJ1-1, with D maybe TRBD1 (6 bases). The V and J ends lost 1 base and 3 bases respectively, with 13 bases between them. The CDR3 contains 15 residues. CDR1 and CDR2 from the germline V gene are SGHTS and YDEGEE. The CDR3 spells CASSLLPAGDTEAFF. Here the CDR3 DNA reads TGTGCCAGCAGCTTGTTACCCGCAGGGGACACTGAAGCTTTCTTT.

In its sample, this clone was seen a few times. The chain couples TRBV6-6 to TRBJ2-7, with 8 bases lining up with TRBD2. The ends lost 0 bases at V and 4 bases at J; junction bases unmatched: 5. The CDR3 totals 15 residues. CDR1 is MNHNY and CDR2 is SVGAGI in the germline V gene (reference sequence). The CDR3 region is CASSYSSGGTYEQYF. The CDR3 region has the DNA TGTGCCAGCAGTTACTCAAGCGGGGGTACTTACGAGCAGTACTTC.

Details on this clone: This sample also contains other DNA sequences that code for the same CDR3. V is TRBV7-9 and J is TRBJ2-1; possibly TRBD2 for D (6 bases). The length of the CDR3 is 12 residues. Trimming shortened V by 1 base and J by 8 bases, and 6 bases separated the two germline ends. Germline V gene data show CDR1 as SEHNR and CDR2 as FQNEAQ (reference sequence). The CDR3 nucleotides are TGTGCCAGCAGCTTAGGGGGGGATGAGCAGTTCTTC. As protein: CASSLGGDEQFF.

This clone was found once. The genes are TRBV9 and TRBJ2-1; tentatively, D is TRBD2 (6 bases). Germline V gene data show CDR1 as SGDLS and CDR2 as YYNGEE. The V and J ends lost 4 bases and 2 bases respectively, with 13 bases between them. This CDR3 contains 15 residues. The CDR3 bases are TGTGCCAGCAGCCTGGGAGCGGGCACCTACAATGAGCAGTTCTTC. It encodes CASSLGAGTYNEQFF.

In this sample, this clone turned up once. The chain employs TRBV19 and TRBJ2-7; possible D gene TRBD1, 7 bases. The germline CDR1 and CDR2 sequences are LNHDA and SQIVND (reference sequence). The CDR3 extends over 17 amino acids. Trimming left V 6 bases short and J 2 bases short, with 23 bases between. The CDR3 loop is CASRGLTGGTVAYEQYF. Written as DNA, the CDR3 is TGTGCCAGTAGGGGTTTAACTGGAGGGACAGTTGCCTACGAGCAGTACTTC.

V usage is TRBV7-9 and J usage is TRBJ2-3; 10 positions match TRBD2. The CDR3 is made up of 14 amino acids. The V segment lost 8 bases and the J segment 4 bases; nucleotides outside the gene matches: 6. The germline V gene has CDR1 SEHNR and CDR2 FQNEAQ (reference sequence). Written as DNA, the CDR3 is TGTGCCAGCGGCCCTAGCGGGAGTGCAGATACGCAGTATTTT. This gives the protein CASGPSGSADTQYF. The variable domain in full, completed from reference TRBV7-9 and TRBJ2-3, reads DTGVSQNPRHKITKRGQNVTFRCDPISEHNRLYWYRQTLGQGPEFLTYFQNEAQLEKSRLLSDRFSAERPKGSFSTLEIQRTEQGDSAMYLCASGPSGSADTQYFGPGTRLTVL.

The chain couples TRBV7-2 to TRBJ2-7, with 7 bases aligning to TRBD2. V trimming: 5 bases; J trimming: 1 base; junction bases outside the gene matches: 8. Germline CDR1 is SGHTA and CDR2 is FQGNSA. The CDR3 runs 15 residues. As DNA, the CDR3 is TGTGCCAGCAGCCGGTTGGGGGGGTCATCCTACGAGCAGTACTTC. Its protein is CASSRLGGSSYEQYF.

The rearrangement joins TRBV5-6 to TRBJ2-3, with 8 bases lining up with TRBD1. Germline V gene data show CDR1 as SGHDT and CDR2 as YYEEEE. The ends lost 3 bases at V and 4 bases at J; junction bases unmatched: 10. The CDR3 consists of 16 residues. The CDR3 region has the DNA TGTGCCAGCAGCTCGACTGGACAGGGATGGCCAGATACGCAGTATTTT. As protein: CASSSTGQGWPDTQYF.

This clone was seen a single time. J is TRBJ2-5 and V is TRBV20-1; possibly TRBD1 for D (7 bases). Germline V CDR1 and CDR2: DFQATT, SNEGSKA (reference sequence). V lost 3 bases and J 5 bases, leaving 13 bases between the germline ends. The CDR3 has 13 amino acids. This CDR3 reads CSASFAGGETQYF. In nucleotides, the CDR3 is TGCAGTGCTAGTTTTGCAGGGGGGGAGACCCAGTACTTC.